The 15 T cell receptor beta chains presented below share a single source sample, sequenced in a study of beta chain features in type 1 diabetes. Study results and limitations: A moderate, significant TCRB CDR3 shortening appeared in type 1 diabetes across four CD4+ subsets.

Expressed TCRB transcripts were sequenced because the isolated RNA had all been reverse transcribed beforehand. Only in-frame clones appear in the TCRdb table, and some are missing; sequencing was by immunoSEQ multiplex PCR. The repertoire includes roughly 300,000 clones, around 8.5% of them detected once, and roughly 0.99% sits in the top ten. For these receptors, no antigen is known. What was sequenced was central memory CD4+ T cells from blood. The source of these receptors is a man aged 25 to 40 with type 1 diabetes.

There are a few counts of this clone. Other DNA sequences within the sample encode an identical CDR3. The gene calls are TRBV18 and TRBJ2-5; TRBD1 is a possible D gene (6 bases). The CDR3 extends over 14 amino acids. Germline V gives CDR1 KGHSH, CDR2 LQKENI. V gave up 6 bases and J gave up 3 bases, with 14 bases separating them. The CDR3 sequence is CASSPGQPKETQYF. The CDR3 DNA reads TGTGCCAGCTCTCCTGGACAGCCGAAAGAGACCCAGTACTTC.

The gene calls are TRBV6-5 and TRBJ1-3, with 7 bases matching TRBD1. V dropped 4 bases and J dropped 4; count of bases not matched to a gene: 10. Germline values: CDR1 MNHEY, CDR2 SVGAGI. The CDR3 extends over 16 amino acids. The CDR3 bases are TGTGCCAGCAGTTCCGGACAGGTTTTCGCCGGAAACACCATATATTTT. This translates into CASSSGQVFAGNTIYF.

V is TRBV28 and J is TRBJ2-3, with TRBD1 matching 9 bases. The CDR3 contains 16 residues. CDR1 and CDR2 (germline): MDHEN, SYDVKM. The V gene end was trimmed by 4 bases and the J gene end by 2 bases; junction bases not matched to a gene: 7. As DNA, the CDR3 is TGTGCCAGCAGTTCCCCGGGACAGGGCTTCACAGATACGCAGTATTTT. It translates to CASSSPGQGFTDTQYF.

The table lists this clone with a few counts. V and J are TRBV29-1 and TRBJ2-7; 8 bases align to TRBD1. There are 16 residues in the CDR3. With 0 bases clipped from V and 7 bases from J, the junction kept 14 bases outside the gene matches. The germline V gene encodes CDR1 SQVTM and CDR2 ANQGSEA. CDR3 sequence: CSVEDPGTGGSEEQYF. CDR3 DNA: TGCAGCGTTGAAGATCCGGGGACAGGTGGTTCGGAAGAGCAGTACTTC.

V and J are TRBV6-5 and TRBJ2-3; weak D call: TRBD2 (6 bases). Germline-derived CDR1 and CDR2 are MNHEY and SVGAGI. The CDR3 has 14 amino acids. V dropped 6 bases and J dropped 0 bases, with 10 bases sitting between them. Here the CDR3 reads CASSDRGSTDTQYF. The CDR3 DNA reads TGTGCCAGCAGCGACCGGGGGAGCACAGATACGCAGTATTTT.

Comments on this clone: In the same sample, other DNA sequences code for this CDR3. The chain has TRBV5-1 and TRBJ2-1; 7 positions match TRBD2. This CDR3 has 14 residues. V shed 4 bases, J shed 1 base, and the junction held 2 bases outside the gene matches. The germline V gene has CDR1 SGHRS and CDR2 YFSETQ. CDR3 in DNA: TGCGCCAGCAGCCTGGGGGGGTCCTACAATGAGCAGTTCTTC. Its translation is CASSLGGSYNEQFF.

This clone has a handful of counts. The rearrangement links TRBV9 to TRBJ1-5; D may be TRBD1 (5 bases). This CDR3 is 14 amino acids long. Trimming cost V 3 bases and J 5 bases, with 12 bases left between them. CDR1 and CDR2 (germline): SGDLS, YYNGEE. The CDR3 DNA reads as TGTGCCAGCAGCGCCTCGGGAGGGGATCAGCCCCAGCATTTT. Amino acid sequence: CASSASGGDQPQHF.

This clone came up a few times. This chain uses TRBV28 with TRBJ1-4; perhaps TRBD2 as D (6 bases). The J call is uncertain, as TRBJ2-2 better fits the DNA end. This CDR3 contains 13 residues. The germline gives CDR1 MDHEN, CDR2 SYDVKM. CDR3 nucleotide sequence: TGTGCCAGCATGGAGGGCCCGCGGGAGGAGCTGTTTTTT. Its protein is CASMEGPREELFF.

The CDR3 DNA sequence: TGTGCCAGCAGCCGCGGGGGGAGAGCAGATACGCAGTATTTT. Translating it yields CASSRGGRADTQYF. The J gene is TRBJ2-3, the V gene TRBV7-2; 8 bases map to TRBD2. The CDR3 is 14 residues long. Germline CDR1 and CDR2: SGHTA and FQGNSA. Germline trimming cut 5 bases from V and 4 bases from J; bases unmatched to any gene: 5.

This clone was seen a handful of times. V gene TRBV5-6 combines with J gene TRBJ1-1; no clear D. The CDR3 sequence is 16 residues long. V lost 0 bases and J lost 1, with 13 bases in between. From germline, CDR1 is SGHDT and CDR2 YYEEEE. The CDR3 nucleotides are TGTGCCAGCAGCTTGGGTGCCTCGCGGGGGAACACTGAAGCTTTCTTT. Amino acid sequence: CASSLGASRGNTEAFF.

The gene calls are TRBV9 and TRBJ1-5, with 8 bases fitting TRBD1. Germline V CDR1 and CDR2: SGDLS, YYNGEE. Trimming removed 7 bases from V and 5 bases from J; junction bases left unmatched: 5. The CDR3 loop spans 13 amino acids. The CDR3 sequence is CASGGTGHQPQHF. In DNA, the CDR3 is TGTGCCAGCGGAGGGACAGGCCATCAGCCCCAGCATTTT.

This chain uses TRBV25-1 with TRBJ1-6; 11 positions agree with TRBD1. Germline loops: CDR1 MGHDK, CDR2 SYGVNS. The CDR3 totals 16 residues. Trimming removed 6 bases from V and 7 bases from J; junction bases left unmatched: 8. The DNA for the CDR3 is TGTGCCAGCAGGCTCGCCGGGACAGGGGGAAATTCACCCCTCCACTTT. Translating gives CASRLAGTGGNSPLHF.

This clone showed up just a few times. The CDR3 protein is CSVGTRDRWNEQFF. DNA of the CDR3: TGCAGCGTGGGGACCCGGGACAGGTGGAATGAGCAGTTCTTC. The rearrangement uses TRBV29-1 and TRBJ2-1, with 8 bases that match TRBD1. Germline-derived CDR1 and CDR2 are SQVTM and ANQGSEA. This CDR3 spans 14 amino acids. With 6 bases clipped from V and 7 bases from J, the junction kept 11 bases outside the gene matches.

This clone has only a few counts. The CDR3 here is CASGREGYEQYF. The CDR3 DNA is TGTGCCAGTGGCAGGGAGGGCTACGAGCAGTACTTC. The J gene is TRBJ2-7, the V gene TRBV2, with 7 bases identical to TRBD2. This CDR3 contains 12 residues. The V segment lost 9 bases and the J segment 3 bases; nucleotides outside the gene matches: 5. Germline V CDR1 and CDR2: SNHLY, FYNNEI.

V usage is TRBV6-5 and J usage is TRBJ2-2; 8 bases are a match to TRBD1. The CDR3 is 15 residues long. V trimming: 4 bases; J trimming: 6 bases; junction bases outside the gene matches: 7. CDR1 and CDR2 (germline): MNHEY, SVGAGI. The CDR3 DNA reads TGTGCCAGCAGTTCGGAACAGGGGGATGCCGGGGAGCTGTTTTTT. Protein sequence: CASSSEQGDAGELFF.